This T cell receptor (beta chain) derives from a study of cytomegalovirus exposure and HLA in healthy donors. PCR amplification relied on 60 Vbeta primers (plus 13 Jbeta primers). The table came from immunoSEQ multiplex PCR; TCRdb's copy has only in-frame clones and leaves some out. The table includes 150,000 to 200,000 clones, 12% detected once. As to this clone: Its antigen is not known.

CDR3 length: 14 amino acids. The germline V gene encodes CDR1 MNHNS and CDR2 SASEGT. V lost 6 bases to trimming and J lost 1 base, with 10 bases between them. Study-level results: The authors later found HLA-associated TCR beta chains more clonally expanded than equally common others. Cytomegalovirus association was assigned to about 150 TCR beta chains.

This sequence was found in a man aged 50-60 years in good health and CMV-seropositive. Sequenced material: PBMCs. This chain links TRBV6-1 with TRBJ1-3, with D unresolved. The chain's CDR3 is CASRPQSSGNTIYF. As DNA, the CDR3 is TGTGCCAGCAGGCCACAGTCGTCTGGAAACACCATATATTTT.